This paragraph covers one T cell receptor beta chain sequence. Its specificity is unknown. The junction departs from the called germline gene at one end, perhaps through a read error. The data stem from a study of T-cell memory formation after mild COVID-19. Whole-study findings and limits: Prior to infection, memory already included some responding clones, suggesting cross-reactive memory joined. Contracting CD4+ clones were located mainly in CM and EM, and CD8+ clones in EMRA. Whereas later expanders leaned CD4+, clones contracting day 15 to 85 showed a balanced CD4/CD8 makeup.

cDNA libraries for TCR alpha and TCR beta, carrying sample barcodes and UMIs, came from 5'RACE with constant-segment primers. TCRdb fed the 5' RACE reads into MiXCR, producing one record per CDR3 protein. Of over 500,000 distinct CDR3 sequences listed, roughly 17% are singletons. CDR1 and CDR2 (germline): MGHRA, YSYEKL. This CDR3 comprises 13 residues. This chain joins TRBV4-1 and TRBJ2-7; 8 positions agree with TRBD2. This TCR was sampled from an adult woman who had mild COVID-19 (a few samples of this study predate the infection). Cell type and time point are not known. Sequencing used PBMCs or a T cell subset sorted from them (not recorded which). The CDR3 region is CASSQEVAGILNF. The DNA for the CDR3 is TGCGCCAGCAGCCAAGAAGTAGCGGGGATTCTAAACTTC.